Following are 24 T cell receptor beta chains from one sample sequenced in a study of shared clonotypes between healthy human individuals. Sequenced by immunoSEQ multiplex PCR; TCRdb stores in-frame clones only, minus some. The sample lists about 1 million clones, under 80% occurring once. Sequenced: memory CD4+ T cells sorted from blood. Subset here: CD45RA-negative fraction. The receptors shown here come from a man aged 18 to 29 in good health.

This chain joins TRBV25-1 and TRBJ1-3, with D unresolved. The ends were cut back, 7 bases at V and 0 bases at J, with 7 bases in the middle. The germline V gene has CDR1 MGHDK and CDR2 SYGVNS. The CDR3 contains 13 residues. The CDR3 DNA reads as TGTGCCAGCACTCAGACCTCTGGAAACACCATATATTTT. This sequence encodes CASTQTSGNTIYF. The full variable domain, its missing parts supplied by reference TRBV25-1 and TRBJ1-3, is EADIYQTPRYLVIGTGKKITLECSQTMGHDKMYWYQQDPGMELHLIHYSYGVNSTEKGDLSSESTVSRIRTEHFPLTLESARPSHTSQYLCASTQTSGNTIYFGEGSWLTVV.

V gene TRBV10-3 combines with J gene TRBJ2-6; 9 nucleotides match TRBD2. V gave up 6 bases and J gave up 8 bases; unmatched junction bases: 8. The CDR3 is made up of 15 amino acids. The germline gives CDR1 ENHRY, CDR2 SYGVKD. The DNA of the CDR3 is TGTGCCATCAGAGGCGGGAGGGCTATGACCAACGTCCTGACTTTC. Its protein is CAIRGGRAMTNVLTF.

This chain uses TRBV5-5 with TRBJ2-7, with D tentatively TRBD1 (6 bases). V was cut by 4 bases and J by 4 bases, with 15 bases left in between. Germline V CDR1 and CDR2: SGHKS, YYEKEE (reference sequence). The CDR3 totals 14 residues. This CDR3 is CASSRTGPPYEQYF. The CDR3 DNA sequence: TGTGCCAGCAGCCGTACAGGGCCTCCTTACGAGCAGTACTTC.

This chain links TRBV2 with TRBJ2-2; D is undetermined. The CDR3 is 14 amino acids. Trimming stripped 8 bases from V and 0 bases from J, with 10 bases between. From germline, CDR1 is SNHLY and CDR2 FYNNEI. CDR3 bases: TGTGCCAGCGGGCAGTTCGCGAACACCGGGGAGCTGTTTTTT. This sequence encodes CASGQFANTGELFF.

The chain links TRBV6-1 to TRBJ2-1; 10 bases are shared with TRBD2. Germline CDR1 and CDR2: MNHNS and SASEGT. The CDR3 is 15 residues long. The V and J ends lost 6 bases and 5 bases, in that order; junction bases with no gene match: 7. The chain's CDR3 is CASRAAGGPHNEQFF. The CDR3 nucleotides are TGTGCCAGCAGGGCAGCGGGAGGGCCCCACAATGAGCAGTTCTTC.

The rearrangement links TRBV2 to TRBJ1-5; TRBD1 is a possible D gene (5 bases). V was shortened by 4 bases and J by 4 bases, with 8 bases between the two germline ends. The CDR3 has 13 amino acids. Germline CDR1 reads SNHLY; CDR2 reads FYNNEI. The CDR3 loop reads CASSVQGNQPQHF. The DNA of the CDR3 is TGTGCCAGCAGTGTCCAGGGAAATCAGCCCCAGCATTTT.

The V gene is TRBV2, the J gene TRBJ2-1; 8 nucleotides align to TRBD2. The V gene's germline CDR1 is SNHLY and CDR2 FYNNEI. The CDR3 spans 15 residues. V lost 5 bases, J lost 9 bases, and 12 bases stayed unmatched. The CDR3 loop reads CASSQAAGVVGEQFF. DNA of the CDR3: TGTGCCAGCAGTCAGGCAGCGGGAGTGGTGGGTGAGCAGTTCTTC.

V and J are TRBV6-6 and TRBJ2-7; D may be TRBD1 (5 bases). This CDR3 has 13 amino acids. From germline, CDR1 is MNHNY and CDR2 SVGAGI (reference sequence). V was pared by 8 bases and J by 1 base, with 12 bases between. The CDR3: CASSRQGSYEQYF. The CDR3 region has the DNA TGTGCCAGCTCAAGGCAGGGATCCTACGAGCAGTACTTC.

The rearrangement uses TRBV28 and TRBJ1-1, with D perhaps matching TRBD1 (5 bases). The CDR3 is made up of 14 amino acids. Trimming left V 7 bases short and J 3 bases short, with 15 bases between. Germline values: CDR1 MDHEN, CDR2 SYDVKM. CDR3 loop: CASTSPEGHTEAFF. CDR3 in DNA: TGTGCCAGCACTTCACCAGAGGGGCACACTGAAGCTTTCTTT.

J is TRBJ2-5 and V is TRBV4-3, with TRBD2 identical over 13 bases. Germline loops: CDR1 LGHNA, CDR2 YSLEER. The ends lost 4 bases at V and 2 bases at J; junction bases unmatched: 1. This CDR3 has 15 residues. In nucleotides, the CDR3 is TGCGCCAGCAGCCCACTAGCGGGAGGGCAAGAGACCCAGTACTTC. As protein: CASSPLAGGQETQYF.

Here the CDR3 reads CATSRDGQGVTGELFF. In DNA form, the CDR3 reads TGTGCCACCAGCAGAGATGGCCAGGGGGTGACCGGGGAGCTGTTTTTT. The chain carries TRBV15 and TRBJ2-2; 7 bases agree with TRBD1. This CDR3 spans 16 amino acids. V shed 0 bases, J shed 5 bases, and the junction held 6 bases outside the gene matches. CDR1 and CDR2 from the germline V gene are LNHNV and YYDKDF (reference sequence).

The chain uses TRBV28 and TRBJ2-5; 9 bases are shared with TRBD1. V was clipped by 2 bases and J by 5 bases; unmatched bases: 12. Germline CDR1 is MDHEN and CDR2 is SYDVKM. This CDR3 comprises 17 residues. The CDR3 region has the DNA TGTGCCAGCAGTTTAGTACTGCGGGACAGGGTTGAGGAGACCCAGTACTTC. Amino acid sequence: CASSLVLRDRVEETQYF.

As for this clone: This sample also contains other DNA sequences that code for the same CDR3. This rearrangement joins TRBV5-1 to TRBJ2-5; TRBD1 is a possible D gene (5 bases). V lost 2 bases and J lost 2, with 10 bases in between. This CDR3 region has 14 residues. Germline-derived CDR1 and CDR2 are SGHRS and YFSETQ. This chain's CDR3 is CASSLSGPQETQYF. The CDR3 bases are TGCGCCAGCAGCTTATCAGGGCCACAAGAGACCCAGTACTTC.

Points on this clone: The same CDR3 arises from other DNA sequences in this sample as well. This chain connects TRBV5-1 to TRBJ2-3, with 9 bases fitting TRBD1. J was trimmed by 3 bases and V by 2 bases; bases with no gene match: 1. The V gene's germline CDR1 is SGHRS and CDR2 YFSETQ. The CDR3 covers 14 residues. The CDR3 nucleotides are TGCGCCAGCAGCTTACAGGGGGCTACAGATACGCAGTATTTT. It translates to CASSLQGATDTQYF.

This clone has just a few counts. The chain recombines TRBV11-2 with TRBJ1-6; D may be TRBD1 (6 bases). V lost 4 bases and J 9 bases, leaving 16 bases between the germline ends. This CDR3 contains 15 residues. Germline V CDR1 and CDR2: SGHAT, FQNNGV. The DNA of the CDR3 is TGTGCCAGCAGCTCGTTACAGGGTGGGGTTTCACCCCTCCACTTT. This translates into CASSSLQGGVSPLHF.

To note about this clone: The sample contains more than one DNA sequence encoding this CDR3. In DNA, the CDR3 is TGTGCCATCACGGGACAGCCGAACACTGAAGCTTTCTTT. Translation gives CAITGQPNTEAFF. This chain connects TRBV10-3 to TRBJ1-1; 7 nucleotides line up with TRBD1. The CDR3 covers 13 residues. CDR1 is ENHRY, CDR2 SYGVKD, per germline. The V and J ends lost 7 bases and 1 base, in that order; junction bases with no gene match: 3.

On this clone itself: This may be a read error: a much more frequent sequence differs by one nucleotide. The chain is built from TRBV11-1 and TRBJ2-7; 7 bases align to TRBD1. CDR3 length: 13 residues. Germline loops: CDR1 SGHAT, CDR2 FQDESV (reference sequence). V was clipped by 6 bases and J by 2 bases; unmatched bases: 4. Written as DNA, the CDR3 is TGTGCCAGCAGTTCGGGACAGACCTACGAGCAGTACTTC. Encoded protein: CASSSGQTYEQYF.

The J gene is TRBJ1-2, the V gene TRBV5-1; D perhaps matches TRBD1 (5 bases). The CDR3 is 16 residues long. Deletions cut 0 bases from V and 8 bases from J, with 20 bases between. The germline V gene encodes CDR1 SGHRS and CDR2 YFSETQ. The CDR3 DNA reads TGCGCCAGCAGCTTGGAACGGGGGAGAGAAGGAGACGGCTACACCTTC. Protein sequence: CASSLERGREGDGYTF.

The V call is TRBV6-1, the J call TRBJ1-3, with D hard to call. The V gene lost 1 base and the J gene lost 14 bases, with 12 bases spanning the gap. The CDR3 runs to 12 residues. In germline, CDR1 is MNHNS, CDR2 SASEGT. DNA for the CDR3: TGTGCCAGCAGTGAAGGGAAGTTCAAGGTATATTTT. This codes for CASSEGKFKVYF.

This clone was seen only a few times. Other DNA sequences from this sample encode an identical CDR3 as well. V usage is TRBV18 and J usage is TRBJ1-3; D is possibly TRBD1 (6 bases). V was pared by 3 bases and J by 4 bases, with 10 bases between. This CDR3 region has 14 residues. The V gene's germline CDR1 is KGHSH and CDR2 LQKENI. The CDR3 protein is CASSPGTSGNTIYF. DNA for the CDR3: TGTGCCAGCTCACCTGGGACAAGCGGAAACACCATATATTTT.

The CDR3 loop is CASSATGAEQYF. For the CDR3, the DNA is TGTGCCAGCAGTGCTACAGGGGCCGAGCAGTACTTC. The chain is built from TRBV6-1 and TRBJ2-7; TRBD1 matches at 7 bases. The V and J ends lost 4 bases and 6 bases, in that order; junction bases with no gene match: 3. CDR3 length: 12 residues. CDR1 is MNHNS, CDR2 SASEGT, per germline.

The chain couples TRBV7-2 to TRBJ1-6; tentatively, D is TRBD1 (5 bases). V was clipped by 5 bases and J by 8 bases, with 13 bases between them. The CDR3 runs to 14 residues. CDR1 SGHTA and CDR2 FQGNSA come from the germline V gene. The CDR3, as DNA: TGTGCCAGCAGCCTAGGATCGGGGGATTCACCCCTCCACTTT. It yields the protein CASSLGSGDSPLHF. Complete variable domain (other parts from reference TRBV7-2 and TRBJ1-6): GAGVSQSPSNKVTEKGKDVELRCDPISGHTALYWYRQSLGQGLEFLIYFQGNSAPDKSGLPSDRFSAERTGGSVSTLTIQRTQQEDSAVYLCASSLGSGDSPLHFGNGTRLTVT.

This clone appeared once. The chain couples TRBV4-1 to TRBJ2-7; 13 nucleotides agree with TRBD2. CDR1 MGHRA and CDR2 YSYEKL come from the germline V gene. The CDR3 spans 16 residues. Trimming cost V 6 bases and J 5 bases; bases outside gene matches: 10. CDR3 bases: TGCGCCAGCAGGGACTCCGGGACTAGCGGGACCAACGAGCAGTACTTC. Translated, it gives CASRDSGTSGTNEQYF.

The chain recombines TRBV6-6 with TRBJ2-7; 7 bases agree with TRBD1. V trimming: 0 bases; J trimming: 4 bases; junction bases outside the gene matches: 6. This CDR3 contains 15 residues. The germline V gene encodes CDR1 MNHNY and CDR2 SVGAGI (reference sequence). The CDR3 DNA follows: TGTGCCAGCAGTTACTCAGACAGGGTGGGGTACGAGCAGTACTTC. Amino acids: CASSYSDRVGYEQYF.